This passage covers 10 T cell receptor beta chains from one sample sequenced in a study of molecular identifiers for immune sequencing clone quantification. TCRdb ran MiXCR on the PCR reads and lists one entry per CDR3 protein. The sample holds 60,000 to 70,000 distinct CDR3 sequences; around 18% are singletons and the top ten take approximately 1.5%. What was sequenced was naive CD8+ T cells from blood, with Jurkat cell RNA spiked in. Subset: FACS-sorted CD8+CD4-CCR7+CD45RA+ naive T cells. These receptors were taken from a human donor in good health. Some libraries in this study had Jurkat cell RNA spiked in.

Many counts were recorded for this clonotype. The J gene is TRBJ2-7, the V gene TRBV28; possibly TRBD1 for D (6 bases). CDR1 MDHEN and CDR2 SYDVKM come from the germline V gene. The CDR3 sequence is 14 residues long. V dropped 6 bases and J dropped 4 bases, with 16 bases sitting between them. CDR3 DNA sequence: TGTGCCAGCAGACCCTGGACAGCTGAATACGAGCAGTACTTC. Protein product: CASRPWTAEYEQYF.

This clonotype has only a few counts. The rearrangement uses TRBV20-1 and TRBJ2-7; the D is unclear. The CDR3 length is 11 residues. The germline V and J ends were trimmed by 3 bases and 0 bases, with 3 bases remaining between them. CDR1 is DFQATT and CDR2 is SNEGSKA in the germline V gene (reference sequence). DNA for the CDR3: TGCAGTGCTAGGGACTCCTACGAGCAGTACTTC. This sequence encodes CSARDSYEQYF.

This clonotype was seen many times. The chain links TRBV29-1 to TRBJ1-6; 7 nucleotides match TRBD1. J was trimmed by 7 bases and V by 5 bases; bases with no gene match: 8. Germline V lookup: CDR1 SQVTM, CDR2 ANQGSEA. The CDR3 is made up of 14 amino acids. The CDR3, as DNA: TGCAGCGTTACGGCAGGGGGGGTGAATTCACCCCTCCACTTT. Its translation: CSVTAGGVNSPLHF.

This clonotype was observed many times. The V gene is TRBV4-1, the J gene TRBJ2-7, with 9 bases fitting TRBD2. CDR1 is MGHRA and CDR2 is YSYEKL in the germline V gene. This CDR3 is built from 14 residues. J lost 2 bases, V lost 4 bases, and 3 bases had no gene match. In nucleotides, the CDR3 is TGCGCCAGCAGCCCCCTAGCGGGAACCTACGAGCAGTACTTC. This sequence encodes CASSPLAGTYEQYF.

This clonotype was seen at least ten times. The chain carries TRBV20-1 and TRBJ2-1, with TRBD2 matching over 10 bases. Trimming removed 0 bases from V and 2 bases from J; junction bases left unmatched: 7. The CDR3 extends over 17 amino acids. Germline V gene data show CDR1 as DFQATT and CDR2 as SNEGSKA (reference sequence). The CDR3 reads CSARDLGLATTYNEQFF. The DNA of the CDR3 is TGCAGTGCTAGAGACTTGGGACTAGCGACAACCTACAATGAGCAGTTCTTC.

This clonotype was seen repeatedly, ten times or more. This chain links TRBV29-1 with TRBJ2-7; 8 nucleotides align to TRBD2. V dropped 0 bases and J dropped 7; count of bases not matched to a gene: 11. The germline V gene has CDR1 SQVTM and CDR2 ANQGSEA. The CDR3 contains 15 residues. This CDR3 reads CSVEEGSSGGREQYF. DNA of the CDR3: TGCAGCGTTGAAGAGGGGTCGAGCGGGGGTAGGGAGCAGTACTTC.

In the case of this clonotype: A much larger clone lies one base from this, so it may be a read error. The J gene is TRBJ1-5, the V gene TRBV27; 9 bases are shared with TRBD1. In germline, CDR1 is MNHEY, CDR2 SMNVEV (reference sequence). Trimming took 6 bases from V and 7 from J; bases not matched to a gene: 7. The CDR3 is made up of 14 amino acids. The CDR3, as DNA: TGTGCCAGCAGGACAGGGGGGATTAGGCAGCCCCAGCATTTT. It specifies CASRTGGIRQPQHF.

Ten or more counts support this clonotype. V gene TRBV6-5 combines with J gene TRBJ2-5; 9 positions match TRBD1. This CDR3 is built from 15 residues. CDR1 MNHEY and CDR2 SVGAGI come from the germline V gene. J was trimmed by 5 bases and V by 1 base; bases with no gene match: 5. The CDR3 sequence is CASSYLQGAGETQYF. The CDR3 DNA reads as TGTGCCAGCAGTTACTTACAGGGGGCTGGGGAGACCCAGTACTTC.

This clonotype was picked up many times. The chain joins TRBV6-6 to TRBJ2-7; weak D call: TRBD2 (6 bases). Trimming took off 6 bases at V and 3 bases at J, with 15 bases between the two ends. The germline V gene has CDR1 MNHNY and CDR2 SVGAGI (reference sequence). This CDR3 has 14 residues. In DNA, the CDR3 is TGTGCCAGCAGCTCCCTTGCGGGGAGCTACGAGCAGTACTTC. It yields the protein CASSSLAGSYEQYF.

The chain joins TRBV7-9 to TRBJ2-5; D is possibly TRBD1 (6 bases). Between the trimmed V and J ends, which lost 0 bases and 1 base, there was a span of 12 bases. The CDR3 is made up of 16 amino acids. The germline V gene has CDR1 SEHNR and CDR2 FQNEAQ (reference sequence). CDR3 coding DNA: TGTGCCAGCAGCTTAGCGATCGGACAGTGCCAAGAGACCCAGTACTTC. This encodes CASSLAIGQCQETQYF.